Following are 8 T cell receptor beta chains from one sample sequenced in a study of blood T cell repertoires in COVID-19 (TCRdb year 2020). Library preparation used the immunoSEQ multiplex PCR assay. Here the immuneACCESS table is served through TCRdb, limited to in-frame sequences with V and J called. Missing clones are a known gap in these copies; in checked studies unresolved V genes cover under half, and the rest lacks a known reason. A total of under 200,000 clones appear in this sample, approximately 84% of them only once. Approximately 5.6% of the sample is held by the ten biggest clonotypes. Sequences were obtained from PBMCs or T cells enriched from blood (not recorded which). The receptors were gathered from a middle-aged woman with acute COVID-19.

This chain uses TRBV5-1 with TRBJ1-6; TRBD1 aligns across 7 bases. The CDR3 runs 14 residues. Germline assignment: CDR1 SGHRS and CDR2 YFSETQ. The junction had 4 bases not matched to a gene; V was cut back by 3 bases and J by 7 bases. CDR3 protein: CASSSGQVNSPLHF. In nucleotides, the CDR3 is TGCGCCAGCAGCTCTGGACAGGTCAATTCACCCCTCCACTTT. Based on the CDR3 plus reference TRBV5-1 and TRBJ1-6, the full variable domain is KAGVTQTPRYLIKTRGQQVTLSCSPISGHRSVSWYQQTPGQGLQFLFEYFSETQRNKGNFPGRFSGRQFSNSRSEMNVSTLELGDSALYLCASSSGQVNSPLHFGNGTRLTVT.

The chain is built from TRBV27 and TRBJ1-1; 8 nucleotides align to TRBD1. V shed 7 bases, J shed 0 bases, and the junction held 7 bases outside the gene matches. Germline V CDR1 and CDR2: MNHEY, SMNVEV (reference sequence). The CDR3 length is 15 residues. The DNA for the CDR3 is TGTGCCAGCACCAAGGACAGGGCGCTGAACACTGAAGCTTTCTTT. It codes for CASTKDRALNTEAFF.

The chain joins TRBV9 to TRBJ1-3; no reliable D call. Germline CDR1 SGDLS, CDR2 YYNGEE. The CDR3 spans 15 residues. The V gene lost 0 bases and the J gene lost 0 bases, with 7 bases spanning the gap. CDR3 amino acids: CASSVDLSSGNTIYF. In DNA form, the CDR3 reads TGTGCCAGCAGCGTAGATCTCAGCTCTGGAAACACCATATATTTT.

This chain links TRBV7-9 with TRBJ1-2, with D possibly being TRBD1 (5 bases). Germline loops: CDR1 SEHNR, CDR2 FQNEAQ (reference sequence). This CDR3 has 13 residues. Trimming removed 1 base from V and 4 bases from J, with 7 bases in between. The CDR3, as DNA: TGTGCCAGCAGCTTAGGACAGTTCTATGGCTACACCTTC. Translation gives CASSLGQFYGYTF.

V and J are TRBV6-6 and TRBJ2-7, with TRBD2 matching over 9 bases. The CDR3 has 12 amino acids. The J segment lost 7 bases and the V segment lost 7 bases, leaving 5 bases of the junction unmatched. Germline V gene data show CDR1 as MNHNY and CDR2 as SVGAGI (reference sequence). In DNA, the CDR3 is TGTGCCAGCATGAGCGGGAGGTGGGAGCAGTACTTC. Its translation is CASMSGRWEQYF.

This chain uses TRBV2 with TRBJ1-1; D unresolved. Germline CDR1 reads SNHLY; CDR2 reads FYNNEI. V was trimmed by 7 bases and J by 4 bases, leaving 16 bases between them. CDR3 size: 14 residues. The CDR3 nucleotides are TGTGCCAGCACCGTCTTACGCGATACCACTGAAGCTTTCTTT. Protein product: CASTVLRDTTEAFF.

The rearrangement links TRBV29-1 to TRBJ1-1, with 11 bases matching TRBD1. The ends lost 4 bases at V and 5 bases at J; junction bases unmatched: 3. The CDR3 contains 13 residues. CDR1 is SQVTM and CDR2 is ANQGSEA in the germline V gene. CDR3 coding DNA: TGCAGCGTTGTGGGGACAGGGGGGACTGAAGCTTTCTTT. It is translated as CSVVGTGGTEAFF.

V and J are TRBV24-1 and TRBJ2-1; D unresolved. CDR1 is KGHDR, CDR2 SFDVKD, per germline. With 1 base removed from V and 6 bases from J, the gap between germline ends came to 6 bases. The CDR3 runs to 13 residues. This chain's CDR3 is CATSDFRSNEQFF. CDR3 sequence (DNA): TGTGCCACCAGTGATTTTCGCAGCAATGAGCAGTTCTTC.